These 12 T cell receptor beta chains originate from one sample sequenced in a study of tissue T cells after allogeneic stem cell transplantation. TCRdb's copy holds only in-frame clones and misses some; the assay was immunoSEQ multiplex PCR. The sample contains some 860 clones, 30% to 40% of which appear only once. The sample in question was transverse colon tissue, obtained at autopsy. The origin of the receptors is a female patient between 40 and 69 years old with steroid-refractory graft-versus-host disease after an allogeneic stem cell transplant. Some T cells may be supplied by the graft donor.

The chain couples TRBV7-6 to TRBJ2-1; no reliable D call. Germline loops: CDR1 SGHVS, CDR2 FNYEAQ. Trimming took 1 base from V and 4 from J, leaving 8 bases between them. The CDR3 spans 14 residues. The DNA of the CDR3 is TGTGCCAGCAGCTTAGTGGAGCAGTACAATGAGCAGTTCTTC. It translates to CASSLVEQYNEQFF.

This chain connects TRBV7-8 to TRBJ2-5; tentatively, D is TRBD2 (7 bases). V gave up 1 base and J gave up 5 bases, with 11 bases separating them. Germline-derived CDR1 and CDR2 are SGHVS and FQNEAQ. The CDR3 covers 14 residues. CDR3 DNA sequence: TGTGCCAGCAGCTTAGTCGGGGGGCTGGAGACCCAGTACTTC. This gives the protein CASSLVGGLETQYF.

This clone appeared once. V is TRBV7-3 and J is TRBJ2-7; TRBD1 aligns across 7 bases. With V trimmed by 3 bases and J by 7 bases, 12 bases remained unmatched. Germline-derived CDR1 and CDR2 are SGHTA and FQGTGA. The CDR3 totals 15 residues. The CDR3 loop reads CASSFDRVITGEQYF. CDR3 DNA sequence: TGTGCCAGCAGCTTTGACAGGGTAATTACGGGGGAGCAGTACTTC.

The genes are TRBV19 and TRBJ1-5; 8 bases align to TRBD1. The germline V gene has CDR1 LNHDA and CDR2 SQIVND (reference sequence). CDR3 length: 15 amino acids. With V trimmed by 1 base and J by 1 base, 0 bases remained unmatched. The CDR3 loop reads CASSIGQGSNQPQHF. The CDR3 DNA sequence: TGTGCCAGTAGTATAGGACAGGGGAGCAATCAGCCCCAGCATTTT.

By sample share, this clone is medium-sized. The genes are TRBV10-1 and TRBJ2-5, with 7 nucleotides matching TRBD2. Looked up from germline, CDR1 is WNHNN and CDR2 is SYGVQD (reference sequence). The CDR3 totals 14 residues. With 4 bases clipped from V and 2 bases from J, the junction kept 4 bases outside the gene matches. CDR3 amino acids: CASSGGGYQETQYF. The CDR3 DNA is TGCGCCAGCAGTGGGGGAGGGTATCAAGAGACCCAGTACTTC.

This clone is medium-sized within its sample. The chain recombines TRBV6-2 or TRBV6-3 with TRBJ1-4; perhaps TRBD1 as D (6 bases). The V end was cut by 6 bases, the J end by 8 bases, with 19 bases between. CDR1 and CDR2 (germline): MNHEY, SVGEGT. This CDR3 comprises 15 residues. In DNA form, the CDR3 reads TGTGCCAGCAGCTCCTCATCGGGGGGCAGGGAAAAACTGTTTTTT. The encoded protein is CASSSSSGGREKLFF.

V is TRBV25-1 and J is TRBJ2-3, with TRBD1 identical over 11 bases. The J segment lost 2 bases and the V segment lost 2 bases, leaving 9 bases of the junction unmatched. The germline gives CDR1 MGHDK, CDR2 SYGVNS. The CDR3 runs 18 residues. This CDR3 is CASSERGDRGRFTDTQYF. The CDR3 coding sequence is TGTGCCAGCAGTGAACGAGGGGACAGGGGGAGGTTCACAGATACGCAGTATTTT. Full variable domain (remainder filled in from reference TRBV25-1 and TRBJ2-3): EADIYQTPRYLVIGTGKKITLECSQTMGHDKMYWYQQDPGMELHLIHYSYGVNSTEKGDLSSESTVSRIRTEHFPLTLESARPSHTSQYLCASSERGDRGRFTDTQYFGPGTRLTVL.

This clone showed up just a few times. The genes are TRBV12-5 and TRBJ2-7, with TRBD1 matching 10 bases. CDR1 and CDR2 from the germline V gene are LGHNT and FRNRAP. Trimming took 5 bases from V and 6 from J; bases not matched to a gene: 7. This CDR3 spans 14 amino acids. This chain's CDR3 is CASGTGTGVREQYF. The DNA for the CDR3 is TGTGCTAGTGGTACCGGGACAGGGGTTCGCGAGCAGTACTTC.

V and J are TRBV7-9 and TRBJ1-6, with D perhaps TRBD1 (5 bases). Germline V gene sequence: CDR1 SEHNR, CDR2 FQNEAQ (reference sequence). The CDR3 extends over 14 amino acids. The germline V and J ends were trimmed by 2 bases and 7 bases, with 9 bases remaining between them. This chain's CDR3 is CASSLQGPNSPLHF. The DNA of the CDR3 is TGTGCCAGCAGCTTACAGGGTCCAAATTCACCCCTCCACTTT.

The chain recombines TRBV6-5 with TRBJ1-4; D is uncertain. This CDR3 spans 14 amino acids. V lost 6 bases and J lost 3, with 11 bases in between. Germline-derived CDR1 and CDR2 are MNHEY and SVGAGI. The CDR3 nucleotides are TGTGCCAGCAGCCGCAGAACCCCTAATGAAAAACTGTTTTTT. Translating it yields CASSRRTPNEKLFF.

V and J are TRBV6-2 or TRBV6-3 and TRBJ1-6, with D perhaps matching TRBD1 (6 bases). V was pared by 2 bases and J by 10 bases, with 12 bases between. Looked up from germline, CDR1 is MNHEY and CDR2 is SVGEGT. The CDR3 has 14 residues. The CDR3 bases are TGTGCCAGCAGTTACAGGCAGGGGCGGTCACCCCTCCACTTT. Amino acids: CASSYRQGRSPLHF.

The sample holds a few counts of this clone. This rearrangement joins TRBV12-3 or TRBV12-4 to TRBJ2-3; 7 bases map to TRBD1. The V and J ends lost 4 bases and 14 bases, in that order; junction bases with no gene match: 6. The CDR3 consists of 11 residues. This CDR3 reads CASSYTGAPYF. CDR3 nucleotide sequence: TGTGCCAGCAGTTATACAGGGGCCCCGTATTTT.